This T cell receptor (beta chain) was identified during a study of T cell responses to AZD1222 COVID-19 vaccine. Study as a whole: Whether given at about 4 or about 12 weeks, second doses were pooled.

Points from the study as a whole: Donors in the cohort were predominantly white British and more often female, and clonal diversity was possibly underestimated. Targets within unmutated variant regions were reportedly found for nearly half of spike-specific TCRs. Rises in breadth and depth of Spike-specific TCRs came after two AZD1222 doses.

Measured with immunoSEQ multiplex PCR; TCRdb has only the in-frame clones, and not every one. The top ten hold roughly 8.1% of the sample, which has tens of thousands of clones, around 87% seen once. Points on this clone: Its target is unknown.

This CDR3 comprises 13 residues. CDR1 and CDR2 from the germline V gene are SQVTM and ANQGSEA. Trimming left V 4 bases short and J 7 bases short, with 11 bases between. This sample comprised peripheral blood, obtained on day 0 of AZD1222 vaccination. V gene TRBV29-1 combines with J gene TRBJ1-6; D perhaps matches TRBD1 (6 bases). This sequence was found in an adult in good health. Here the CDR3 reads CSVATDRNSPLHF. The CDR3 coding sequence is TGCAGCGTTGCCACGGACAGAAATTCACCCCTCCACTTT.